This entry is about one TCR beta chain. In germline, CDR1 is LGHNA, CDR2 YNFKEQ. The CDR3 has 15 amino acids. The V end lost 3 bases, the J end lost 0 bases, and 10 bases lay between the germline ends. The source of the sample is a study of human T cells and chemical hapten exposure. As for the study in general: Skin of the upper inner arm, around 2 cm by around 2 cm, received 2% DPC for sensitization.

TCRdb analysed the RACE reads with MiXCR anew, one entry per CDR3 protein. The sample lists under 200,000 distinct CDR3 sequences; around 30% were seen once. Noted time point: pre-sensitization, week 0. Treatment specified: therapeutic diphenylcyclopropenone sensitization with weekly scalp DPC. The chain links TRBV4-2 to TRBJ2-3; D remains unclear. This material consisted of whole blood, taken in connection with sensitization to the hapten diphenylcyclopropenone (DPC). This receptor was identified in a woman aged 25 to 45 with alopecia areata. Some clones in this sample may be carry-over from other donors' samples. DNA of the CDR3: TGTGCCAGCAGCCAGTCGACGGCAAGCACAGATACGCAGTATTTT. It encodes CASSQSTASTDTQYF.